Listed below are T cell receptor beta chains from one sample, sequenced in a study of blood T cell repertoires in COVID-19. Sequenced by immunoSEQ multiplex PCR; TCRdb stores in-frame clones only, minus some. The sample shows 300,000 to 450,000 clones, over 75% of them seen only once. Sequenced material: PBMCs or T cells enriched from blood (not recorded which). All receptors come from a middle-aged man in a cohort exposed to, infected with or recovered from COVID-19 (not recorded which). Both conserved end residues are part of each CDR3. A D gene is named only where the DNA matches it firmly. Only some rows state a clone size, as once, few, many or a class for expanded clones.

cdr3_aa,cdr3_nt,v_call,d_call,clone_size,j_call
CSAVQGNEQYF,TGCAGTGCCGTACAGGGGAACGAGCAGTACTTC,TRBV20-1,TRBD1,-,TRBJ2-7
CASSQSDEQYF,TGTGCCAGCAGCCAAAGCGACGAGCAGTACTTC,TRBV3-1/TRBV3-2,-,-,TRBJ2-7
CASSQGSGAYGYTF,TGTGCCAGCAGCCAAGGTAGCGGAGCTTATGGCTACACCTTC,TRBV3-1/TRBV3-2,-,-,TRBJ1-2
CASSVVVQQSEAFF,TGTGCCAGCAGCGTCGTTGTCCAACAGTCTGAAGCTTTCTTT,TRBV9,-,-,TRBJ1-1
CASSLGTSGGVTQYF,TGTGCCAGCAGCCTAGGGACTAGCGGGGGCGTGACCCAGTACTTC,TRBV3-1/TRBV3-2,TRBD2,-,TRBJ2-5
CASSPGGTTYEQYF,TGTGCCAGCAGCCCAGGAGGCACAACCTACGAGCAGTACTTC,TRBV28,-,-,TRBJ2-7
CASSLVSGSGPEQYF,TGCGCCAGCAGCTTGGTGAGCGGGAGCGGCCCCGAGCAGTACTTC,TRBV5-1,TRBD2,-,TRBJ2-7
CASSQDSLSNTGELFF,TGCGCCAGCAGCCAAGACTCCCTATCCAACACCGGGGAGCTGTTTTTT,TRBV4-1,-,once,TRBJ2-2
CASSSVGEYGYGYTF,TGCGCCAGCAGCTCCGTTGGAGAGTATGGCTATGGCTACACCTTC,TRBV5-1,-,-,TRBJ1-2
CAWSPTQMGVQYF,TGTGCCTGGAGTCCCACTCAAATGGGCGTGCAATATTTT,TRBV30,-,-,TRBJ2-3
CASSLTSDNEQFF,TGCGCCAGCAGCTTGACTAGCGACAATGAGCAGTTCTTC,TRBV5-1,TRBD2,-,TRBJ2-1
CASSSRTGNYGYTF,TGTGCCAGCAGCTCACGGACAGGAAACTATGGCTACACCTTC,TRBV3-1/TRBV3-2,TRBD1,few,TRBJ1-2
CASSLDTVLSYEQYF,TGTGCCAGCAGCTTAGATACAGTTCTTTCCTACGAGCAGTACTTC,TRBV7-9,-,-,TRBJ2-7
CASSSPGLGGGEQFF,TGTGCCAGCAGTAGTCCGGGACTAGGGGGCGGGGAGCAGTTCTTC,TRBV2,-,-,TRBJ2-1
CASGLVWTGLNTEAFF,TGTGCTAGTGGTTTGGTATGGACAGGGCTGAACACTGAAGCTTTCTTT,TRBV12-5,TRBD1,-,TRBJ1-1
CASSQGLLKTSERFYEQYF,TGCGCCAGCAGCCAAGGCCTCTTGAAGACTAGCGAAAGATTCTACGAGCAGTACTTC,TRBV4-1,TRBD2,-,TRBJ2-7
CASSLPGMNTEAFF,TGTGCCAGCAGCTTGCCAGGAATGAACACTGAAGCTTTCTTT,TRBV5-6,-,-,TRBJ1-1
CASSPAGGPSGYEQYF,TGTGCCAGCTCACCTGCGGGAGGGCCCTCGGGCTACGAGCAGTACTTC,TRBV18,TRBD2,-,TRBJ2-7
CASSRGRTGFPGANVLTF,TGCGCCAGCAGCCGAGGAAGGACAGGTTTTCCTGGGGCCAACGTCCTGACTTTC,TRBV4-1,TRBD1,-,TRBJ2-6